A single TCR beta chain is shown here with its context. Looked up from germline, CDR1 is SGDLS and CDR2 is YYNGEE. The V end lost 3 bases, the J end lost 7 bases, and 17 bases lay between the germline ends. This CDR3 has 15 residues. This sample is drawn from a study of cytomegalovirus exposure and HLA in healthy donors. PCR amplification relied on 60 Vbeta primers (plus 13 Jbeta primers). Profiling relied on immunoSEQ multiplex PCR, and the TCRdb table lists in-frame clones only, not all of them. The table includes about 98,000 clones, approximately 74% detected once. This chain links TRBV9 with TRBJ1-5, with D perhaps TRBD1 (6 bases). The receptor's source is a male donor in good health and CMV-seronegative. Sequencing was performed on PBMCs. The CDR3 protein is CASSDSGDLRQPQHF. The CDR3 DNA reads TGTGCCAGCAGCGATTCAGGGGATTTGAGACAGCCCCAGCATTTT.